A selection of T cell receptor beta chains follows, all from one sample in a study of shared clonotypes between healthy human individuals. Clones were sequenced by immunoSEQ multiplex PCR, and TCRdb holds only the in-frame ones, with some missing. The table records over a million clones, about 84% of them present only once. The sample consisted of memory CD4+ T cells from PBMCs. The origin of the receptors is a man between 18 and 35 years old in good health. Some clones in this sample may be carry-over from other donors' samples. Each CDR3 is given with its conserved first and last residue. A D gene is named only where the DNA matches it firmly. Not all rows give a size; the values are once, few, many and, for expanded clones, a class.

d_call j_call clone_size cdr3_length v_call cdr3_nt cdr3_aa
TRBD2 TRBJ2-3 NA 17 TRBV2 TGTGCCAGCAGTGACACCGGGACTAGTCGGAGCACAGATACGCAGTATTTT CASSDTGTSRSTDTQYF
NA TRBJ2-7 few 13 TRBV9 TGTGCCAGCAGTCCCCGGCAAGACTACGAGCAGTACTTC CASSPRQDYEQYF
NA TRBJ2-4 few 15 TRBV5-5 TGTGCCAGCAGTGTAACGGCGCAGGCCAAAAACATTCAGTACTTC CASSVTAQAKNIQYF
TRBD1 TRBJ2-7 NA 13 TRBV30 TGTGCCTGGAGGGGGACAGGGGCCATCGAGCAGTACTTC CAWRGTGAIEQYF
NA TRBJ2-7 NA 14 TRBV5-1 TGCGCCAGCAGCTTGGGGGCGACCTCCTACGAGCAGTACTTC CASSLGATSYEQYF
TRBD2 TRBJ2-3 NA 14 TRBV10-3 TGTGCCATCAGTGGAGCGGGGGCCACAGATACGCAGTATTTT CAISGAGATDTQYF
NA TRBJ2-7 many 18 TRBV5-1 TGCGCCAGCAGCTTGGGATTGCTTTGGGACTCTCCCTCCTACGAGCAGTACTTC CASSLGLLWDSPSYEQYF
NA TRBJ1-2 NA 15 TRBV2 TGTGCCAGCACCACCGAAGGTGGCACTACCTATGGCTACACCTTC CASTTEGGTTYGYTF
NA TRBJ1-1 NA 13 TRBV12-5 TGTGCTAGTGGCCAGCTCCCGAACACTGAAGCTTTCTTT CASGQLPNTEAFF
TRBD2 TRBJ2-2 NA 14 TRBV2 TGTGCCAGCAGTGTCGGTCGGGGGGCCGGGGAGCTGTTTTTT CASSVGRGAGELFF
NA TRBJ2-1 once 11 TRBV6-1 TGTGCCAGCAGTGTAGTACAGGAGCAGTTCTTC CASSVVQEQFF
TRBD2 TRBJ2-2 NA 18 TRBV9 TGTGCCAGCAGCCCCCGACTAGCGGGAGACCCAAGGACCGGGGAGCTGTTTTTT CASSPRLAGDPRTGELFF
NA TRBJ2-7 NA 15 TRBV18 TGTGCCAGCTCACCAAGCCCAAACCTCCCTCACGAGCAGTACTTC CASSPSPNLPHEQYF
NA TRBJ2-1 NA 12 TRBV11-1 TGTGCCAGCAGCTCAGACCGAGATGAGCAGTTCTTC CASSSDRDEQFF
NA TRBJ1-2 NA 14 TRBV6-4 TGTGCCAGCATTCTGACAGGCTCTAACTATGGCTACACCTTC CASILTGSNYGYTF
TRBD1 TRBJ1-1 NA 15 TRBV5-4 TGTGCCAGCAGCTACACAGGGGGCGGATCCACTGAAGCTTTCTTT CASSYTGGGSTEAFF
TRBD2 TRBJ2-2 once 20 TRBV4-3 TGCGCCAGCAGCCAAGTCCCCCGTCGTGGACTAGCAGACAACACCGGGGAGCTGTTTTTT CASSQVPRRGLADNTGELFF